One sample yielded the 15 T cell receptor beta chains listed below, sequenced in a study of blood T cell repertoires in COVID-19. Sequenced by immunoSEQ multiplex PCR; TCRdb stores in-frame clones only, minus some. The table shows some 110,000 clones, with about 80% occurring only once. Specimen: peripheral blood. The origin of the receptors is a man in his 70s with acute or convalescent COVID-19.

V usage is TRBV11-2 and J usage is TRBJ2-3, with 7 bases lining up with TRBD2. After removal of 1 base from V and 2 bases from J, the junction contained 9 bases not matched to a gene. The germline CDR1 and CDR2 sequences are SGHAT and FQNNGV. The length of the CDR3 is 17 residues. In DNA, the CDR3 is TGTGCCAGCAGCTTAGGTTCGGCTAGCGGAAACACAGATACGCAGTATTTT. This sequence encodes CASSLGSASGNTDTQYF.

The rearrangement joins TRBV7-9 to TRBJ2-7, with TRBD1 matching over 8 bases. In germline, CDR1 is SEHNR, CDR2 FQNEAQ (reference sequence). CDR3 length: 15 residues. With V trimmed by 3 bases and J by 0 bases, 4 bases remained unmatched. CDR3 coding DNA: TGTGCCAGCAGCTTTGGACAGGGTTCCTCCTACGAGCAGTACTTC. Translated, it gives CASSFGQGSSYEQYF. Filled out from reference TRBV7-9 and TRBJ2-7, the complete variable domain reads DTGVSQNPRHKITKRGQNVTFRCDPISEHNRLYWYRQTLGQGPEFLTYFQNEAQLEKSRLLSDRFSAERPKGSFSTLEIQRTEQGDSAMYLCASSFGQGSSYEQYFGPGTRLTVT.

The chain uses TRBV19 and TRBJ2-7, with TRBD2 as a possible D gene (5 bases). CDR3 size: 15 residues. Looked up from germline, CDR1 is LNHDA and CDR2 is SQIVND (reference sequence). V gave up 3 bases and J gave up 0 bases, with 12 bases separating them. The CDR3 loop is CASSMSGFGSYEQYF. The DNA of the CDR3 is TGTGCCAGTAGTATGTCGGGATTCGGCTCCTACGAGCAGTACTTC.

The genes are TRBV5-6 and TRBJ2-4; maybe TRBD2 (5 bases). The germline CDR1 and CDR2 sequences are SGHDT and YYEEEE. The CDR3 contains 15 residues. The V gene lost 2 bases and the J gene lost 1 base, with 10 bases spanning the gap. The CDR3 DNA reads TGTGCCAGCAGCTTCGGGGATGGGGCCAAAAACATTCAGTACTTC. Protein: CASSFGDGAKNIQYF.

This chain connects TRBV6-2 or TRBV6-3 to TRBJ2-7; tentatively, D is TRBD2 (6 bases). The CDR3 is 16 residues long. Trimming removed 0 bases at V and 5 bases at J, with 17 bases between. In germline, CDR1 is MNHEY, CDR2 SVGEGT. CDR3 sequence reads: CASSYSAQRVVHEQYF. The CDR3 region has the DNA TGTGCCAGCAGTTACTCGGCCCAGCGGGTCGTTCACGAGCAGTACTTC.

This clone was counted a few times. The chain recombines TRBV5-8 with TRBJ2-7, with D possibly TRBD2 on 5 matching bases. The CDR3 contains 16 residues. The V and J ends lost 3 bases and 2 bases respectively, with 18 bases between them. The germline V gene has CDR1 SGHTS and CDR2 YDEGEE. This CDR3 is CASSSPPGGSTYEQYF. The CDR3 bases are TGTGCCAGCAGCTCGCCCCCCGGCGGGTCTACCTACGAGCAGTACTTC. The full variable domain, completed using reference TRBV5-8 and TRBJ2-7, is EAGVTQSPTHLIKTRGQQATLRCSPISGHTSVYWYQQALGLGLQFLLWYDEGEERNRGNFPPRFSGRQFPNYSSELNVNALELEDSALYLCASSSPPGGSTYEQYFGPGTRLTVT.

The chain links TRBV7-9 to TRBJ2-3; TRBD1 matches 7 bases. This CDR3 is 16 amino acids long. CDR1 is SEHNR, CDR2 FQNEAQ, per germline (reference sequence). Trimming took 4 bases from V and 6 from J; bases not matched to a gene: 13. The chain's CDR3 is CASSSTAGQELDTQYF. DNA for the CDR3: TGTGCCAGCAGCTCAACCGCTGGACAGGAGCTCGATACGCAGTATTTT. Full variable domain (outside the CDR3, taken from reference TRBV7-9 and TRBJ2-3): DTGVSQNPRHKITKRGQNVTFRCDPISEHNRLYWYRQTLGQGPEFLTYFQNEAQLEKSRLLSDRFSAERPKGSFSTLEIQRTEQGDSAMYLCASSSTAGQELDTQYFGPGTRLTVL.

The CDR3 spells CASSYEVSDSYEQYF. The CDR3 DNA sequence: TGTGCCAGCAGTTACGAGGTCAGTGACTCCTACGAGCAGTACTTC. This chain connects TRBV6-5 to TRBJ2-7; D not resolved. The CDR3 spans 15 residues. Trimming left V 2 bases short and J 0 bases short, with 11 bases between. Germline CDR1 and CDR2: MNHEY and SVGAGI.

J is TRBJ2-3 and V is TRBV5-5, with TRBD2 identical over 8 bases. This CDR3 region has 15 residues. Germline CDR1 SGHKS, CDR2 YYEKEE (reference sequence). With V trimmed by 6 bases and J by 3 bases, 9 bases remained unmatched. The CDR3 sequence: CASTRPGGRTDTQYF. The CDR3 region has the DNA TGTGCCAGCACCCGGCCGGGGGGGCGAACAGATACGCAGTATTTT.

This clone was seen just once. The chain links TRBV29-1 to TRBJ1-1; D remains ambiguous. The length of the CDR3 is 12 residues. With 7 bases removed from V and 6 bases from J, the gap between germline ends came to 15 bases. CDR1 and CDR2 (germline): SQVTM, ANQGSEA. This CDR3 is CSAGEPAAEAFF. DNA of the CDR3: TGCAGCGCTGGGGAGCCGGCCGCTGAAGCTTTCTTT.

This clone showed up just a few times. As DNA, the CDR3 is TGTGCCAGCAGCCCTAGCGTTCCCTACGAGCAGTACTTC. Translated, it gives CASSPSVPYEQYF. V usage is TRBV7-9 and J usage is TRBJ2-7; D may be TRBD2 (6 bases). Germline V gene lookup returns CDR1 SEHNR and CDR2 FQNEAQ (reference sequence). The CDR3 extends over 13 amino acids. V was pared by 5 bases and J by 2 bases, with 10 bases between.

The rearrangement links TRBV27 to TRBJ2-7; TRBD1 aligns across 8 bases. This CDR3 is built from 13 residues. After removal of 5 bases from V and 4 bases from J, the junction contained 4 bases not matched to a gene. The V gene's germline CDR1 is MNHEY and CDR2 SMNVEV (reference sequence). In DNA, the CDR3 is TGTGCCAGCAGTCCTAGACAGGGGTACGAGCAGTACTTC. It codes for CASSPRQGYEQYF.

CDR3: CASSMPPGQVLSNQPQHF. The CDR3 DNA reads as TGTGCCAGTAGTATGCCCCCGGGACAGGTCCTTAGCAATCAGCCCCAGCATTTT. The rearrangement uses TRBV19 and TRBJ1-5; TRBD1 aligns across 8 bases. The V gene's germline CDR1 is LNHDA and CDR2 SQIVND (reference sequence). V lost 3 bases and J lost 0; bases outside the gene matches: 10. This CDR3 has 18 amino acids.

The chain is built from TRBV13 and TRBJ1-4; 7 bases agree with TRBD1. The length of the CDR3 is 16 residues. Germline V gives CDR1 PRHDT, CDR2 FYEKMQ (reference sequence). After removal of 0 bases from V and 8 bases from J, the junction contained 9 bases not matched to a gene. For the CDR3, the DNA is TGTGCCAGCAGCTTAGGGCTAGGGGGCAAAAACGAAAAACTGTTTTTT. Its translation: CASSLGLGGKNEKLFF.

This chain joins TRBV24-1 and TRBJ2-3; 9 bases match TRBD1. There are 16 residues in the CDR3. J was trimmed by 2 bases and V by 3 bases; bases with no gene match: 5. Germline V gives CDR1 KGHDR, CDR2 SFDVKD. CDR3 residues: CATSDPGTGNTDTQYF. Here the CDR3 DNA reads TGTGCCACCAGTGATCCCGGGACAGGGAACACAGATACGCAGTATTTT.